The rows below give T cell receptor beta chains drawn from one sample of a study of cytomegalovirus exposure and HLA in healthy donors. Assay: immunoSEQ multiplex PCR; the TCRdb copy retains only in-frame clones and omits some. The table has approximately 99,000 clones, around 82% seen once. Sequenced: PBMCs. Receptors were obtained from a man between 40 and 49 years old in good health and CMV-seropositive. CDR3s include the opening cysteine and the closing phenylalanine or tryptophan. A D gene is named only where the DNA matches it firmly. Where a row states a size, it is once, few, many or the class of an expanded clone; other rows omit it.

len: 15; abundance: .; d_gene: TRBD1; j_gene: TRBJ2-3; v_gene: TRBV5-1; CDR3nt: TGCGCCAGCAGCTTACGACAGGGTATTACAGATACGCAGTATTTT; CDR3aa: CASSLRQGITDTQYF
len: 13; abundance: .; d_gene: TRBD1; j_gene: TRBJ1-5; v_gene: TRBV19; CDR3nt: TGTGCCGAAAAGGGACAGGGCAATCAGCCCCAGCATTTT; CDR3aa: CAEKGQGNQPQHF
len: 15; abundance: once; d_gene: .; j_gene: TRBJ1-2; v_gene: TRBV10-3; CDR3nt: TGTGCCATCAGATTAACGACAAACCCGGGGTATGGCTACACCTTC; CDR3aa: CAIRLTTNPGYGYTF
len: 17; abundance: .; d_gene: TRBD1; j_gene: TRBJ1-1; v_gene: TRBV11-2; CDR3nt: TGTGCCAGCAGCTTTCGCCGGGACAGTTATTTGAACACTGAAGCTTTCTTT; CDR3aa: CASSFRRDSYLNTEAFF
len: 18; abundance: .; d_gene: .; j_gene: TRBJ2-2; v_gene: TRBV9; CDR3nt: TGTGCCAGCAGCGCCCCCCGGGGAGCGGTACCCTACACCGGGGAGCTGTTTTTT; CDR3aa: CASSAPRGAVPYTGELFF
len: 19; abundance: .; d_gene: .; j_gene: TRBJ2-6; v_gene: TRBV7-3; CDR3nt: TGTGCCAGCAGCTTAATGAGGAGCCGTGATATGACTGGGGCCAACGTCCTGACTTTC; CDR3aa: CASSLMRSRDMTGANVLTF
len: 13; abundance: .; d_gene: TRBD1; j_gene: TRBJ2-2; v_gene: TRBV29-1; CDR3nt: TGCAGCGTGTGGACAGGGCTCGGCGGGGAGCTGTTTTTT; CDR3aa: CSVWTGLGGELFF
len: 13; abundance: .; d_gene: .; j_gene: TRBJ1-1; v_gene: TRBV25-1; CDR3nt: TGTGCCAGCAGTGCCCAGGGCACCACTGAAGCTTTCTTT; CDR3aa: CASSAQGTTEAFF
len: 12; abundance: few; d_gene: .; j_gene: TRBJ2-3; v_gene: TRBV19; CDR3nt: TGTGCCAGTAGCGAGAGCACAGATACGCAGTATTTT; CDR3aa: CASSESTDTQYF
len: 13; abundance: .; d_gene: TRBD1; j_gene: TRBJ1-2; v_gene: TRBV6-6; CDR3nt: TGTGCCAGCAGTTACGACAGGGGTTATGGCTACACCTTC; CDR3aa: CASSYDRGYGYTF
len: 14; abundance: .; d_gene: TRBD2; j_gene: TRBJ2-1; v_gene: TRBV19; CDR3nt: TGTGCCAGTAGTATAGGACTAGCGGGAGCCATGCTGTTCTTC; CDR3aa: CASSIGLAGAMLFF
len: 13; abundance: once; d_gene: .; j_gene: TRBJ2-7; v_gene: TRBV29-1; CDR3nt: TGCAGCGTTGTTGGGGGGAGAGGCTACGAGCAGTACTTC; CDR3aa: CSVVGGRGYEQYF
len: 16; abundance: once; d_gene: TRBD1; j_gene: TRBJ1-2; v_gene: TRBV9; CDR3nt: TGTGCCAGCAGCCCGGGACAGGGGGCAAGAAACTATGGCTACACCTTC; CDR3aa: CASSPGQGARNYGYTF
len: 16; abundance: .; d_gene: TRBD2; j_gene: TRBJ2-1; v_gene: TRBV7-3; CDR3nt: TGTGCCAGCAGCTCATCCGGGACTAGCGGGGGTAATGAGCAGTTCTTC; CDR3aa: CASSSSGTSGGNEQFF
len: 15; abundance: .; d_gene: .; j_gene: TRBJ2-1; v_gene: TRBV9; CDR3nt: TGTGCCAGCAGCGGAGCGGTGAGCTCCTACAATGAGCAGTTCTTC; CDR3aa: CASSGAVSSYNEQFF
len: 15; abundance: .; d_gene: .; j_gene: TRBJ2-5; v_gene: TRBV13; CDR3nt: TGTGCCAGCAGCCCCCGACAGGAACGTCCAGAGACCCAGTACTTC; CDR3aa: CASSPRQERPETQYF
len: 17; abundance: .; d_gene: .; j_gene: TRBJ1-2; v_gene: TRBV5-4; CDR3nt: TGTGCCAGCGCCGGGGGGCGCTTGGCTGGGGGGCAGGGTGGCTACACCTTC; CDR3aa: CASAGGRLAGGQGGYTF
len: 14; abundance: .; d_gene: .; j_gene: TRBJ1-1; v_gene: TRBV5-8; CDR3nt: TGTGCCAGCAGCTTGACAGGGAGGAACACTGAAGCTTTCTTT; CDR3aa: CASSLTGRNTEAFF
len: 14; abundance: .; d_gene: .; j_gene: TRBJ2-5; v_gene: TRBV28; CDR3nt: TGTGCCAGCAGTACCAACAGGGTGCGGGAGACCCAGTACTTC; CDR3aa: CASSTNRVRETQYF
len: 14; abundance: .; d_gene: .; j_gene: TRBJ2-5; v_gene: TRBV5-1; CDR3nt: TGCGCCAGCAGCTTGGGGCAGGGTGCAGAGACCCAGTACTTC; CDR3aa: CASSLGQGAETQYF
len: 16; abundance: .; d_gene: .; j_gene: TRBJ1-5; v_gene: TRBV21-1; CDR3nt: TGTGCCAGCACCTTGCGGACAGGATATAGCAATCAGCCCCAGCATTTT; CDR3aa: CASTLRTGYSNQPQHF
len: 15; abundance: .; d_gene: TRBD1; j_gene: TRBJ2-1; v_gene: TRBV5-1; CDR3nt: TGCGCCAGCAGCTTACAGGGGGGATCCTACAATGAGCAGTTCTTC; CDR3aa: CASSLQGGSYNEQFF
len: 15; abundance: .; d_gene: .; j_gene: TRBJ1-2; v_gene: TRBV15; CDR3nt: TGTGCCACCAGCAGAACCCGCGCCTCTAACTATGGCTACACCTTC; CDR3aa: CATSRTRASNYGYTF
len: 15; abundance: .; d_gene: .; j_gene: TRBJ1-1; v_gene: TRBV2; CDR3nt: TGTGCCAGCAGTGAAGCGCTTGGGGGGGACACTGAAGCTTTCTTT; CDR3aa: CASSEALGGDTEAFF
len: 15; abundance: .; d_gene: TRBD1; j_gene: TRBJ2-7; v_gene: TRBV18; CDR3nt: TGTGCCAGCTCTGGGGGGACAGGGACCTCCTACGAGCAGTACTTC; CDR3aa: CASSGGTGTSYEQYF
len: 15; abundance: .; d_gene: .; j_gene: TRBJ1-1; v_gene: TRBV27; CDR3nt: TGTGCCAGCAGTTCCCGGGACAATCTGAACACTGAAGCTTTCTTT; CDR3aa: CASSSRDNLNTEAFF
len: 15; abundance: .; d_gene: .; j_gene: TRBJ1-1; v_gene: TRBV5-1; CDR3nt: TGCGCCAGCAGCCCAGGGATTAGCTGGAGCACTGAAGCTTTCTTT; CDR3aa: CASSPGISWSTEAFF
len: 13; abundance: .; d_gene: .; j_gene: TRBJ2-1; v_gene: TRBV6-1; CDR3nt: TGTCTGGCAGCGGGCCGCTCCTACAATGAGCAGTTCTTC; CDR3aa: CLAAGRSYNEQFF
len: 12; abundance: few; d_gene: .; j_gene: TRBJ2-3; v_gene: TRBV9; CDR3nt: TGTGCCAGCAGCGGCGGACTGGATACGCAGTATTTT; CDR3aa: CASSGGLDTQYF
len: 14; abundance: .; d_gene: .; j_gene: TRBJ2-7; v_gene: TRBV18; CDR3nt: TGTGCCAGCTCATCAGGGCAGGGTTTGAGCGAGCAGTACTTC; CDR3aa: CASSSGQGLSEQYF
len: 15; abundance: once; d_gene: .; j_gene: TRBJ2-7; v_gene: TRBV15; CDR3nt: TGTGCCACCAGCAGAGATGGAGAGGGGGCCTACGAGCAGTACTTC; CDR3aa: CATSRDGEGAYEQYF
len: 17; abundance: .; d_gene: TRBD1; j_gene: TRBJ1-6; v_gene: TRBV7-2; CDR3nt: TGTGCCAGCAGCTTAACCGGGACAGGGGGTTCGAATTCACCCCTCCACTTT; CDR3aa: CASSLTGTGGSNSPLHF
len: 14; abundance: .; d_gene: .; j_gene: TRBJ2-1; v_gene: TRBV5-4; CDR3nt: TGTGCCAGCAGCGGGGGGTCGTCCTACAATGAGCAGTTCTTC; CDR3aa: CASSGGSSYNEQFF
len: 11; abundance: .; d_gene: TRBD1; j_gene: TRBJ1-1; v_gene: TRBV29-1; CDR3nt: TGCAGCGTTAGGGACAGTGGGGAGGCTTTCTTT; CDR3aa: CSVRDSGEAFF
len: 14; abundance: .; d_gene: TRBD1; j_gene: TRBJ2-7; v_gene: TRBV7-3; CDR3nt: TGTGCCAGCAGTCGAGGACAGGGAGGTTACGAGCAGTACTTC; CDR3aa: CASSRGQGGYEQYF
len: 14; abundance: .; d_gene: TRBD1; j_gene: TRBJ2-7; v_gene: TRBV5-1; CDR3nt: TGCGCCAGCAGCTCGGCAGGGGGTTCCTACGAGCAGTACTTC; CDR3aa: CASSSAGGSYEQYF
len: 14; abundance: .; d_gene: .; j_gene: TRBJ1-5; v_gene: TRBV6-6; CDR3nt: TGTGCCAGCAGCGCGTCGCAGGGAGGACAGCCCCAGCATTTT; CDR3aa: CASSASQGGQPQHF
len: 14; abundance: .; d_gene: .; j_gene: TRBJ2-2; v_gene: TRBV6-1; CDR3nt: TGTGCCAGCAGTGATGAGGGGGTACCCGGGGAGCTGTTTTTT; CDR3aa: CASSDEGVPGELFF
len: 15; abundance: .; d_gene: TRBD1; j_gene: TRBJ2-7; v_gene: TRBV13; CDR3nt: TGTGCCAGCAGCTCGCGTAGGACAGGGAGTAACGAGCAGTACTTC; CDR3aa: CASSSRRTGSNEQYF